The source of this TCR beta chain is a study of a mutant IDH1 vaccine in newly diagnosed glioma. Study-level background: Patients under treatment included about 60% males and roughly 40% females and had a mean age of approximately 40 years. Pretreatment consisted of radiotherapy, temozolomide, or both, with most receiving both.

Sequenced by immunoSEQ multiplex PCR; TCRdb stores in-frame clones only, minus some. The table has roughly 70,000 clones, 80% to 90% seen once. Time point noted: baseline, week 1 (first vaccination visit). Treatment specified: pre-vaccination baseline after standard-of-care therapy. The CDR3 covers 14 residues. CDR1 is KGHSH and CDR2 is LQKENI in the germline V gene. V lost 3 bases, J lost 0 bases, and 8 bases lay in between. This rearrangement joins TRBV18 to TRBJ1-2; no clear D gene. Sample: PBMCs, taken from a glioma patient treated with radiotherapy, temozolomide or both. This receptor was identified in a man between 25 and 39 years old with glioma. The DNA for the CDR3 is TGTGCCAGCTCACCGGAAAGCGCTAACTATGGCTACACCTTC. This translates into CASSPESANYGYTF. Drawing the rest from reference TRBV18 and TRBJ1-2, the complete variable domain is NAGVMQNPRHLVRRRGQEARLRCSPMKGHSHVYWYRQLPEEGLKFMVYLQKENIIDESGMPKERFSAEFPKEGPSILRIQQVVRGDSAAYFCASSPESANYGYTFGSGTRLTVV.